This T cell receptor (beta chain) was recorded in a study of radiation and T cells in renal cell carcinoma. Stated treatment: treatment-naive control, cytoreductive nephrectomy. The assay was immunoSEQ multiplex PCR, and TCRdb's table has in-frame clones only and misses some. The sample lists about 23,000 clones, 45% to 65% occurring once. The CDR3 loop spans 14 amino acids. Germline V gene data show CDR1 as MNHEY and CDR2 as SVGAGI. Trimming shortened V by 8 bases and J by 6 bases, and 19 bases separated the two germline ends. The material sequenced was tumor tissue, taken from a patient whose treatment was nephrectomy without radiotherapy. The sequence was obtained from a human donor with renal cell carcinoma. The chain joins TRBV6-5 to TRBJ1-2; D uncertain. This CDR3 reads CASSGGDQTNGYTF. Written as DNA, the CDR3 is TGTGCCAGCTCGGGCGGAGATCAAACTAATGGCTACACCTTC.